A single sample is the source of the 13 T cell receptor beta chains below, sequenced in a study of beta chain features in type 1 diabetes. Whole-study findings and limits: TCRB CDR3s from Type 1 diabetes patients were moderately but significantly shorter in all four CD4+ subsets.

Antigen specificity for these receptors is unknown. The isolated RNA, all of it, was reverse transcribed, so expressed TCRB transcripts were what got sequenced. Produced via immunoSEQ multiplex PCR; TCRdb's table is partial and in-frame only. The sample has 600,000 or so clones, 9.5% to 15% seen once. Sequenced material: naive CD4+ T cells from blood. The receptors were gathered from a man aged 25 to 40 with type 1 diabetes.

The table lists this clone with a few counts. CDR3: CASSRQGNSPLHF. DNA of the CDR3: TGTGCCAGCAGTAGACAGGGAAATTCACCCCTCCACTTT. This chain connects TRBV28 to TRBJ1-6, with TRBD1 identical over 7 bases. The CDR3 runs 13 residues. The germline gives CDR1 MDHEN, CDR2 SYDVKM. Trimming took 5 bases from V and 7 from J; bases not matched to a gene: 2.

The CDR3 region has the DNA TGCGCCAGCAGCTTAGCCACGTCGCCAAACTATGGCTACACCTTC. Protein sequence: CASSLATSPNYGYTF. V and J are TRBV5-1 and TRBJ1-2; no clear D gene. V was shortened by 2 bases and J by 2 bases, with 13 bases between the two germline ends. There are 15 residues in the CDR3. CDR1 is SGHRS and CDR2 is YFSETQ in the germline V gene.

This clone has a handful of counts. CDR3 residues: CSVGGTSGTDTQYF. As DNA, the CDR3 is TGCAGCGTTGGAGGGACTAGCGGTACAGATACGCAGTATTTT. The gene calls are TRBV29-1 and TRBJ2-3; 11 bases match TRBD2. The CDR3 spans 14 residues. J was trimmed by 3 bases and V by 4 bases; bases with no gene match: 3. In germline, CDR1 is SQVTM, CDR2 ANQGSEA.

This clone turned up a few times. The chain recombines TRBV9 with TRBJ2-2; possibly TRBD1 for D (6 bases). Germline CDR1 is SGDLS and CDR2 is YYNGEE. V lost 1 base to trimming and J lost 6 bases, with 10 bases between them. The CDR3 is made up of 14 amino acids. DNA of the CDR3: TGTGCCAGCAGCGTACGATCAGGGGCCGGGGAGCTGTTTTTT. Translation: CASSVRSGAGELFF.

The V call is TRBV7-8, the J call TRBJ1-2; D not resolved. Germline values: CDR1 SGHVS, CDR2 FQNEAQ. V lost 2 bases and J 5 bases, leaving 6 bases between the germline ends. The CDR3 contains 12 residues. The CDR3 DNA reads TGTGCCAGCAGCTTACGGGATTATGGCTACACCTTC. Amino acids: CASSLRDYGYTF.

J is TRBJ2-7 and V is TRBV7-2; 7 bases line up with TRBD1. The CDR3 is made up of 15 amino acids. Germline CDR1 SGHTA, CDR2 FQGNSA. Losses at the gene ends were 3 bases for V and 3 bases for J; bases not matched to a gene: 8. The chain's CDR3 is CASSFTTGFYYEQYF. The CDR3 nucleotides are TGTGCCAGCAGCTTCACGACAGGGTTTTACTACGAGCAGTACTTC.

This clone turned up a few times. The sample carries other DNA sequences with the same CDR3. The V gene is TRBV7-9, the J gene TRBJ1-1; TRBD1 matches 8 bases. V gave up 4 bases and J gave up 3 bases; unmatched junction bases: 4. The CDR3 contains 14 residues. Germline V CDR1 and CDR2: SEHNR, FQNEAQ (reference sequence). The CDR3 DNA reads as TGTGCCAGCAGCTCCGGACAGGGTGACACTGAAGCTTTCTTT. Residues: CASSSGQGDTEAFF.

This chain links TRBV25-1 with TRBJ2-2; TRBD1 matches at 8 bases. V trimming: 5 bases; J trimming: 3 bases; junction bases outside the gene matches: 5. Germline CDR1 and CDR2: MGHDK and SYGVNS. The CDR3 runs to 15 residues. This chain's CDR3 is CASSPGGSDTGELFF. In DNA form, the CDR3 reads TGTGCCAGCAGTCCAGGGGGCTCGGACACCGGGGAGCTGTTTTTT.

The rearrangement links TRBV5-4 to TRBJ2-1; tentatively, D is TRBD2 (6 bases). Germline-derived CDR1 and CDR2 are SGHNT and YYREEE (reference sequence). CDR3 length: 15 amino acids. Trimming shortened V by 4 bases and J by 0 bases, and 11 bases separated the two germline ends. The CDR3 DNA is TGTGCCAGCAGCCCTGGAGGGTCCTCCTACAATGAGCAGTTCTTC. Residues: CASSPGGSSYNEQFF.

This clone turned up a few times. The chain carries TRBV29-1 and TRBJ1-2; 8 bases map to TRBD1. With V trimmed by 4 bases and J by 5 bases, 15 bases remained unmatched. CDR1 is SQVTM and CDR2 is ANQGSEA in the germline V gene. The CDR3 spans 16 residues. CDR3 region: CSVASPFYNRGYGYTF. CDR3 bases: TGCAGCGTTGCGTCCCCTTTTTATAACAGGGGGTATGGCTACACCTTC.

The CDR3 DNA is TGTGCCAGCAGTTACACCACTGGGGCCAACGTCCTGACTTTC. Amino acid sequence: CASSYTTGANVLTF. The gene calls are TRBV27 and TRBJ2-6; D unresolved. V was cut by 4 bases and J by 2 bases, with 6 bases left in between. CDR1 is MNHEY, CDR2 SMNVEV, per germline (reference sequence). CDR3 length equals 14 residues. Complete variable domain (other parts from reference TRBV27 and TRBJ2-6): EAQVTQNPRYLITVTGKKLTVTCSQNMNHEYMSWYRQDPGLGLRQIYYSMNVEVTDKGDVPEGYKVSRKEKRNFPLILESPSPNQTSLYFCASSYTTGANVLTFGAGSRLTVL.

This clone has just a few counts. CDR3 sequence reads: CASSQLSSYNSPLHF. The CDR3 DNA sequence: TGTGCCAGCAGCCAGTTGAGCTCCTATAATTCACCCCTCCACTTT. The V gene is TRBV14, the J gene TRBJ1-6; D is unresolved. Germline V gene data show CDR1 as SGHDN and CDR2 as FVKESK. The CDR3 is made up of 15 amino acids. V dropped 3 bases and J dropped 0 bases, with 6 bases sitting between them.

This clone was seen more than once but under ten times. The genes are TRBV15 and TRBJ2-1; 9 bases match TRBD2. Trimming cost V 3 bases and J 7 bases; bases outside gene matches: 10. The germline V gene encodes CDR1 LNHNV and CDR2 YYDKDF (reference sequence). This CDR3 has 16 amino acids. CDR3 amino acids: CATSSLSGGPYNEQFF. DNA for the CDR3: TGTGCCACCAGCAGCCTAAGCGGGGGGCCGTATAATGAGCAGTTCTTC. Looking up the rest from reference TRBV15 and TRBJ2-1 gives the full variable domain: DAMVIQNPRYQVTQFGKPVTLSCSQTLNHNVMYWYQQKSSQAPKLLFHYYDKDFNNEADTPDNFQSRRPNTSFCFLDIRSPGLGDTAMYLCATSSLSGGPYNEQFFGPGTRLTVL.